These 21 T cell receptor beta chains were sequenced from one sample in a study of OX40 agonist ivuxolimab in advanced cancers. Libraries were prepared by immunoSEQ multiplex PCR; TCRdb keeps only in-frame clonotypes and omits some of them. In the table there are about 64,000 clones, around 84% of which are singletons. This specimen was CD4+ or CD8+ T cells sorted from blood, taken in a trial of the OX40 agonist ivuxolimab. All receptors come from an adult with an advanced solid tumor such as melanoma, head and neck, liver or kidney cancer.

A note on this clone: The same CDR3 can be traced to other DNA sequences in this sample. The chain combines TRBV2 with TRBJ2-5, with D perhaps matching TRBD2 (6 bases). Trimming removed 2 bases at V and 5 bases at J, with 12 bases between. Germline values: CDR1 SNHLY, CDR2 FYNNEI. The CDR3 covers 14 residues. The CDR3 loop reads CASSELSGGETQYF. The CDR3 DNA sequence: TGTGCCAGCAGTGAACTTTCCGGGGGTGAGACCCAGTACTTC.

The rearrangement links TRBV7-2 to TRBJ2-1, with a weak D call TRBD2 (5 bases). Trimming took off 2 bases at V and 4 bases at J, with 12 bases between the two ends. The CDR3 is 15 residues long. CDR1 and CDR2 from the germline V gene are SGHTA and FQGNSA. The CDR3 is CASSLQGGQYNEQFF. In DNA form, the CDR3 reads TGTGCCAGCAGCTTACAAGGCGGGCAATACAATGAGCAGTTCTTC. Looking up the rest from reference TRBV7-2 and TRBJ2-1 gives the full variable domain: GAGVSQSPSNKVTEKGKDVELRCDPISGHTALYWYRQSLGQGLEFLIYFQGNSAPDKSGLPSDRFSAERTGGSVSTLTIQRTQQEDSAVYLCASSLQGGQYNEQFFGPGTRLTVL.

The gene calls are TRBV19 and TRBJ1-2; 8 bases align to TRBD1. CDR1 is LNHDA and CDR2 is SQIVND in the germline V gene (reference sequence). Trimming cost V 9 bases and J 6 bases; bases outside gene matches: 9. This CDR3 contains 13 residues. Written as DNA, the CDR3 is TGTGCCAGCCAAGACAGGGGAAGGGATGGCTACACCTTC. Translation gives CASQDRGRDGYTF.

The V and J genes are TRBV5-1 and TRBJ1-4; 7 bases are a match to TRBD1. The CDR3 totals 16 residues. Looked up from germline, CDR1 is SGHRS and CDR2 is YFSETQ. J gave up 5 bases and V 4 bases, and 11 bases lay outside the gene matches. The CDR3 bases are TGCGCCAGCAGCCAAAACCCCGGGACAGAAAATGAAAAACTGTTTTTT. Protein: CASSQNPGTENEKLFF.

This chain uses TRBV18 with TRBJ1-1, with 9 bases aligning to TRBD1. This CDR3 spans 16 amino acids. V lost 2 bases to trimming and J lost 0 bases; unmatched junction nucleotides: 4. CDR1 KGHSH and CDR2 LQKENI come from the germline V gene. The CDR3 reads CASSPRTGAMNTEAFF. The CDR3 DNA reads TGTGCCAGCTCACCAAGGACAGGGGCGATGAACACTGAAGCTTTCTTT. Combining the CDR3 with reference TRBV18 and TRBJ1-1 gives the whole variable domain NAGVMQNPRHLVRRRGQEARLRCSPMKGHSHVYWYRQLPEEGLKFMVYLQKENIIDESGMPKERFSAEFPKEGPSILRIQQVVRGDSAAYFCASSPRTGAMNTEAFFGQGTRLTVV.

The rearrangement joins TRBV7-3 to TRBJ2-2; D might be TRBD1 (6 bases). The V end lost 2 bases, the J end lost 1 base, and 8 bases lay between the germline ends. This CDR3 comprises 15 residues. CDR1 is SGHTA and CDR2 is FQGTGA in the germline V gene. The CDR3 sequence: CASSLGGGNTGELFF. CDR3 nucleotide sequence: TGTGCCAGCAGCTTAGGGGGCGGGAACACCGGGGAGCTGTTTTTT.

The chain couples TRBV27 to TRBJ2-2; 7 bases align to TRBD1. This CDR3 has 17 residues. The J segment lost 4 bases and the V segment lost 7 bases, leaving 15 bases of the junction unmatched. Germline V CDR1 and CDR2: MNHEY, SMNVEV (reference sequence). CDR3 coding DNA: TGTGCCAGCACCTTGAAGACAGGGTTCCTTTTCACCGGGGAGCTGTTTTTT. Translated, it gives CASTLKTGFLFTGELFF.

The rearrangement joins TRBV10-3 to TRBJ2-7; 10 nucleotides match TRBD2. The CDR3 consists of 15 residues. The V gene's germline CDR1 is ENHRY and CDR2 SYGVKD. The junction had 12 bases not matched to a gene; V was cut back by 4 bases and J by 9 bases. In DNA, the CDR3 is TGTGCCATCAGTGCAAGGGCTAGCGGGAGTTTGGGGCAGTACTTC. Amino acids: CAISARASGSLGQYF.

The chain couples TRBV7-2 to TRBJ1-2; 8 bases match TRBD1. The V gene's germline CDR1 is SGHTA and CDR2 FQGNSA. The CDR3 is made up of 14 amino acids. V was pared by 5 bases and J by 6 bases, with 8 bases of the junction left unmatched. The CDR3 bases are TGTGCCAGCAGCCGTTCCGGGACAGGCGATGGCTACACCTTC. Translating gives CASSRSGTGDGYTF. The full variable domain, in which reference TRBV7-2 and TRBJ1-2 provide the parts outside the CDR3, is GAGVSQSPSNKVTEKGKDVELRCDPISGHTALYWYRQSLGQGLEFLIYFQGNSAPDKSGLPSDRFSAERTGGSVSTLTIQRTQQEDSAVYLCASSRSGTGDGYTFGSGTRLTVV.

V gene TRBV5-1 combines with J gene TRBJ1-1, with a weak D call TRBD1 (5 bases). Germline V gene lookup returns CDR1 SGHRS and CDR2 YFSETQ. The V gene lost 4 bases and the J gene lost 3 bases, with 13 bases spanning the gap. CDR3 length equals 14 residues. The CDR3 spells CASSARSGDTEAFF. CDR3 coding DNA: TGCGCCAGCAGCGCCCGATCGGGGGACACTGAAGCTTTCTTT.

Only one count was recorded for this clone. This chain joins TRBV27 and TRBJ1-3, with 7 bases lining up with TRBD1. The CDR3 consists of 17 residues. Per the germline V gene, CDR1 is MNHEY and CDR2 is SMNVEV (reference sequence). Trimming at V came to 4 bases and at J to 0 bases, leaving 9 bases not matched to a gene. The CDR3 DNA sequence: TGTGCCAGCAGTTCCCGGACGGGACAGCGCTCTGGAAACACCATATATTTT. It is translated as CASSSRTGQRSGNTIYF.

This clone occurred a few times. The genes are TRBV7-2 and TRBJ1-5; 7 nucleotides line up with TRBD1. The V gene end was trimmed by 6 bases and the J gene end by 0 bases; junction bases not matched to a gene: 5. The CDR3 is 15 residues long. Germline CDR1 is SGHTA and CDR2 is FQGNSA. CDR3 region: CASSHRGFSNQPQHF. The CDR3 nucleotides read TGTGCCAGCAGTCACAGGGGTTTTAGCAATCAGCCCCAGCATTTT.

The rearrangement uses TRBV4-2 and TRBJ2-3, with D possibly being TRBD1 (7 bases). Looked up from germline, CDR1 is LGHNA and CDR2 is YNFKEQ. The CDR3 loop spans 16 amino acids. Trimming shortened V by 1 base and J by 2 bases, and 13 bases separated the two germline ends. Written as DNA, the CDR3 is TGTGCCAGCAGCCAAGGGGGCAGGGGGGTCACAGATACGCAGTATTTT. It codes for CASSQGGRGVTDTQYF.

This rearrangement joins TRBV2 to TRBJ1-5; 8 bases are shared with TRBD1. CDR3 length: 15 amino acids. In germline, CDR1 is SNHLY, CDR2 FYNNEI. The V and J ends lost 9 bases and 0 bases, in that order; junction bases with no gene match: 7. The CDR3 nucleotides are TGTGCCAGTTCTCAGGGGACAGGTAGCAATCAGCCCCAGCATTTT. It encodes CASSQGTGSNQPQHF.

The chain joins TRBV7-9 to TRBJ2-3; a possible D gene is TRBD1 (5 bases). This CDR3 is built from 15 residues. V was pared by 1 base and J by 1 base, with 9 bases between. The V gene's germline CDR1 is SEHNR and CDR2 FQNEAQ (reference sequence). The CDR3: CASSLVVGRTDTQYF. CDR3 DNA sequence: TGTGCCAGCAGCTTAGTAGTGGGGCGCACAGATACGCAGTATTTT.

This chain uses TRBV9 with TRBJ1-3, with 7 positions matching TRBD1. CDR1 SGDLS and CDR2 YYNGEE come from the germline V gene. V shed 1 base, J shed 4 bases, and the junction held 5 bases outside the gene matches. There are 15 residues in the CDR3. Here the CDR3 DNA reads TGTGCCAGCAGCGTACTCACAGGGGCCGGAAACACCATATATTTT. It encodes CASSVLTGAGNTIYF. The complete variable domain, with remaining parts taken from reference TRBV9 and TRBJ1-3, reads DSGVTQTPKHLITATGQRVTLRCSPRSGDLSVYWYQQSLDQGLQFLIQYYNGEERAKGNILERFSAQQFPDLHSELNLSSLELGDSALYFCASSVLTGAGNTIYFGEGSWLTVV.

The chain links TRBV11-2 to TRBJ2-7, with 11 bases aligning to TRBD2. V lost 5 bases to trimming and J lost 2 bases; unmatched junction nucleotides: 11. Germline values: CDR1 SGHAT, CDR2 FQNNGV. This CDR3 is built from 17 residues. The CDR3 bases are TGTGCCAGCAGCCAGAGACCCCTAGCGGGAGGTACCTACGAGCAGTACTTC. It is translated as CASSQRPLAGGTYEQYF.

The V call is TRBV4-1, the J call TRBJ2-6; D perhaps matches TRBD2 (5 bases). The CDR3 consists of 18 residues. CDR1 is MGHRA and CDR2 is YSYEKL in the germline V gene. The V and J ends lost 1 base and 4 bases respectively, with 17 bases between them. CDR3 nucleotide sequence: TGCGCCAGCAGCCAAGGGAGCGGCATCAGCTCCGGGGCCAACGTCCTGACTTTC. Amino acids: CASSQGSGISSGANVLTF.

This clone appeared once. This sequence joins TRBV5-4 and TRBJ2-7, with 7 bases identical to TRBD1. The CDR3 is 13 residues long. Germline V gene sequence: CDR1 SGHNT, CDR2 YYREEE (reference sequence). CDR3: CATTGRSSYEQYF. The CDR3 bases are TGTGCTACGACAGGGAGAAGCTCCTACGAGCAGTACTTC.

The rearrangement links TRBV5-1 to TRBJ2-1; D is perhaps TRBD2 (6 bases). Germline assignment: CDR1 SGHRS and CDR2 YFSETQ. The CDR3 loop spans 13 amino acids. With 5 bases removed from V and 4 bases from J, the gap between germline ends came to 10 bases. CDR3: CASRGTLYNEQFF. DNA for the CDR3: TGCGCCAGCAGAGGGACTTTGTACAATGAGCAGTTCTTC.

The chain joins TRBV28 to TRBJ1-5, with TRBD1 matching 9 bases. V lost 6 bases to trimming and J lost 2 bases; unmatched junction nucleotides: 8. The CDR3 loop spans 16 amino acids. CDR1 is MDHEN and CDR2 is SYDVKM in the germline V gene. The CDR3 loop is CASSSTGQGGNQPQHF. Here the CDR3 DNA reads TGTGCCAGCAGCTCGACGGGACAGGGAGGCAATCAGCCCCAGCATTTT.